This record looks at one T cell receptor beta chain sequence and its context. Only a few counts were recorded for this clone. No antigen is known for it. Per-base qualities were not stored, and no clone one base away is much larger. The data stem from a study of T cell responses to AZD1222 COVID-19 vaccine listed by TCRdb under 2021. Some background on the complete study: A total of 230 to 250 trial participants underwent TCR sequencing, of whom under 220 had received two doses of AZD1222 and around 25 had received two doses of the MenACWY control vaccine. Trial participants were enrolled into age subgroups of 18-55, 56-69 and 70-plus years, which contained about 150, 27 and 61 TCR-sequenced participants, respectively. Broad study findings and their caveats: The whole spike protein was spanned by vaccine-associated CD4 TCRs, and dominant responses were seen in regions 160-218 and 743-854. Epitopes outside the regions mutated in the B.1.351 and B.1.1.7 variants were reportedly recognized by nearly half of the unique spike-specific TCRs. In the small 56-69-year group, the increase in depth fell short of significance, most likely because of low power. Conclusions about previously exposed vaccinees are limited because only 5 or 6 AZD1222 recipients were SARS-CoV-2 seropositive at baseline. Participants were mostly white British, with more females than males. The authors suggested clonal diversity may have been underestimated. Because no samples from the day 14 peak response were available, repertoires could be characterized only after the peak T cell response. A significant rise in spike-specific TCR breadth and depth was observed after two AZD1222 doses relative to day 0 and relative to MenACWY recipients.

Spanning cysteine to phenylalanine, the CDR3 consists of 15 amino acids. Kept here is only the CDR3 DNA, which spans 45 bases and is read in frame from base 1. The germline V gene specifies SGHRS as CDR1 and YFSETQ as CDR2. Cut back by 3 bases and 5 bases, the V and J ends lie 14 bases apart. The time point label for this specimen denotes: about 28 days (+/-7) after the second vaccine dose. AZD1222 recipients with second doses at about 4 weeks or about 12 weeks were pooled, because spike-specific TCR depth and breadth did not differ between schedules. The vaccinee samples were drawn from two UK trials, COV001 and COV002, one of which was a single-blind randomized controlled phase 2/3 trial testing AZD1222 (ChAdOx1 nCoV-19) in healthy adults. For TCRbeta chain sequencing, PBMC samples were collected from trial participants at day 0 and at day 28 after the second dose. The CDR3 regions of human TCRbeta chains were subjected to immunosequencing. In the source study's methods: TCRs in the repertoires were matched against a reference library of SARS-CoV-2-specific TCRs that had been generated with the MIRA antigen-specificity platform. Breadth meant the fraction of unique TCRs that were SARS-CoV-2-associated, whereas depth meant the fraction of total T cells that were SARS-CoV-2-associated. Using the MIRA data, each spike-specific TCR was assigned both to the spike region to which the TCR was reactive and to a CD4 or CD8 class. Log10-transformed breadth and depth values were compared by one-way ANOVA with Sidak's multiple comparisons tests. TCRdb obtained this table from immuneACCESS and retained in-frame rearrangements with V and J assigned. These tables miss some clones; where compared with another copy, unresolved V genes account for less than half of the shortfall, and the remainder is unexplained. V and J calls and clone size are copied from that table; D and trimming were computed from the DNA. The sample table contains about 14,000 clones; only one count was recorded for about 80% of them. The ten largest clones capture about two fifths of the sample.

This specimen consisted of peripheral blood, obtained 28 days after the second AZD1222 dose. In this chain, TRBV5-1 is recombined with TRBJ2-2, and the D gene may be TRBD1, 5 bases matching. This clonotype originated in an adult who received the AZD1222 COVID-19 vaccine. In nucleotides, the sequence is TGCGCCAGCAGCTCCTGGGGCTCGGAGACCGGGGAGCTGTTTTTT. Its protein product is CASSSWGSETGELFF.